These 25 T cell receptor beta chains came from one sample sequenced in a study of T cell repertoires in cytomegalovirus infection. TCRdb redid the calling of the reads with MiXCR, one entry per CDR3 protein. The table includes 200,000 to 250,000 distinct CDR3 sequences, roughly 34% detected once. Their antigens are not known. The sample here was CD8+ T cells from cultured PBMCs, taken from culture after CMV antigen stimulation. The receptors come from a human donor in good health (CMV status not recorded). Some clones in this sample may be carry-over from other donors' samples.

CDR3 region: CASTLTGGDGYTF. For the CDR3, the DNA is TGTGCCAGCACCTTGACAGGGGGAGATGGCTACACCTTC. J is TRBJ1-2 and V is TRBV12-3 or TRBV12-4; 9 bases fit TRBD1. The CDR3 covers 13 residues. With V trimmed by 7 bases and J by 6 bases, 6 bases remained unmatched.

This clonotype has just a few counts. The genes are TRBV7-6 and TRBJ1-6; TRBD1 agrees at 10 bases. The CDR3 spans 15 residues. The V gene's germline CDR1 is SGHVS and CDR2 FNYEAQ. The trim removed 4 bases at V and 8 bases at J, leaving 5 bases unmatched. The CDR3 region has the DNA TGTGCCAGCAGCTCCTCGACAGGGGGCGATTCACCCCTCCACTTT. It is translated as CASSSSTGGDSPLHF.

The V gene is TRBV7-8, the J gene TRBJ2-7; D ambiguous. V was clipped by 1 base and J by 3 bases, with 13 bases between them. This CDR3 comprises 15 residues. The V gene's germline CDR1 is SGHVS and CDR2 FQNEAQ. In DNA, the CDR3 is TGTGCCAGCAGCTTAGAAAGTATGTGGATCTACGAGCAGTACTTC. Its translation is CASSLESMWIYEQYF.

The chain links TRBV19 to TRBJ2-5; 8 nucleotides match TRBD2. The junction had 6 bases not matched to a gene; V was cut back by 9 bases and J by 3 bases. Germline loops: CDR1 LNHDA, CDR2 SQIVND (reference sequence). CDR3 length equals 13 residues. The CDR3 bases are TGTGCCAGCAGACTAGCGCGGGAAGAGACCCAGTACTTC. This gives the protein CASRLAREETQYF.

The chain uses TRBV9 and TRBJ2-1, with 9 nucleotides matching TRBD2. V lost 0 bases and J lost 4; bases outside the gene matches: 8. Germline V CDR1 and CDR2: SGDLS, YYNGEE. The CDR3 is 17 amino acids. The CDR3 DNA follows: TGTGCCAGCAGCGTAGTTGGCGGGGGGGCCGAGTACAATGAGCAGTTCTTC. Its translation is CASSVVGGGAEYNEQFF.

The chain joins TRBV27 to TRBJ1-5, with D possibly matching TRBD1 (6 bases). Per germline, CDR1 MNHEY and CDR2 SMNVEV (reference sequence). Trimming removed 5 bases at V and 3 bases at J, with 17 bases between. The CDR3 runs 16 residues. The CDR3 DNA reads as TGTGCCAGCAGTCTACTAAGTGGGGGGGCCAATCAGCCCCAGCATTTT. This codes for CASSLLSGGANQPQHF.

V and J are TRBV2 and TRBJ2-2; unclear D gene. The V gene lost 6 bases and the J gene lost 4 bases, with 3 bases spanning the gap. There are 11 residues in the CDR3. Germline assignment: CDR1 SNHLY and CDR2 FYNNEI. CDR3 amino acids: CASRFTGELFF. CDR3 in DNA: TGTGCCAGCAGATTCACCGGGGAGCTGTTTTTT.

This clonotype was observed a few times. The DNA of the CDR3 is TGTGCCAGCAGATCTTTACTAGCCTTGACCTACGAGCAGTACTTC. Amino acid sequence: CASRSLLALTYEQYF. V is TRBV28 and J is TRBJ2-7; D may be TRBD2 (6 bases). Germline CDR1 reads MDHEN; CDR2 reads SYDVKM. Trimming left V 6 bases short and J 2 bases short, with 17 bases between. The CDR3 runs 15 residues.

A word on this clonotype: The junction does not match germline at one end; this may be a read error. This CDR3 reads CASSSGTSGDPQDTQYF. DNA of the CDR3: TGTGCCAGCAGCAGCGGGACTAGCGGAGACCCCCAAGATACCCAGTACTTC. The chain recombines TRBV7-6 with TRBJ2-5; 11 positions match TRBD2. The length of the CDR3 is 17 residues. Germline V CDR1 and CDR2: SGHVS, FNYEAQ.

This clonotype was counted between two and nine times. The V call is TRBV28, the J call TRBJ2-5, with 8 bases fitting TRBD2. The CDR3 extends over 13 amino acids. In germline, CDR1 is MDHEN, CDR2 SYDVKM. V trimming: 6 bases; J trimming: 5 bases; junction bases outside the gene matches: 5. CDR3 sequence: CASRLTSAETQYF. In DNA, the CDR3 is TGTGCCAGCAGGCTGACTAGCGCCGAGACCCAGTACTTC.

This clonotype was counted a few times. V is TRBV7-2 and J is TRBJ2-1, with a possible D match to TRBD2 (5 bases). Trimming took off 4 bases at V and 6 bases at J, with 13 bases between the two ends. Germline V CDR1 and CDR2: SGHTA, FQGNSA. The CDR3 covers 14 residues. CDR3 protein: CASSWETNFNEQFF. CDR3 bases: TGTGCCAGCAGCTGGGAGACAAATTTCAATGAGCAGTTCTTC.

This clonotype has only a few counts. The chain combines TRBV15 with TRBJ2-4; tentatively, D is TRBD2 (7 bases). The V end was cut by 6 bases, the J end by 3 bases, with 9 bases between. From germline, CDR1 is LNHNV and CDR2 YYDKDF (reference sequence). This CDR3 has 13 residues. CDR3 sequence (DNA): TGTGCCACCAGAGGGGGGGACAAAAACATTCAGTACTTC. This translates into CATRGGDKNIQYF.

V usage is TRBV7-3 and J usage is TRBJ1-5; D uncertain. Trimming stripped 5 bases from V and 0 bases from J, with 11 bases between. Germline V CDR1 and CDR2: SGHTA, FQGTGA. This CDR3 region has 15 residues. CDR3 sequence: CASSPGPDSNQPQHF. CDR3 DNA: TGTGCCAGCAGCCCCGGCCCCGATAGCAATCAGCCCCAGCATTTT.

CDR3 protein: CASSPSRQREAFF. The CDR3 coding sequence is TGTGCCAGCAGCCCCAGCCGACAGCGTGAAGCTTTCTTT. The chain uses TRBV11-2 and TRBJ1-1, with a tentative D call TRBD1 (5 bases). The CDR3 has 13 residues. Trimming shortened V by 5 bases and J by 7 bases, and 14 bases separated the two germline ends. From germline, CDR1 is SGHAT and CDR2 FQNNGV. Filled out from reference TRBV11-2 and TRBJ1-1, the complete variable domain reads EAGVAQSPRYKIIEKRQSVAFWCNPISGHATLYWYQQILGQGPKLLIQFQNNGVVDDSQLPKDRFSAERLKGVDSTLKIQPAKLEDSAVYLCASSPSRQREAFFGQGTRLTVV.

V is TRBV7-3 and J is TRBJ2-1; 9 nucleotides agree with TRBD2. CDR3 length equals 16 residues. V was pared by 5 bases and J by 6 bases, with 11 bases of the junction left unmatched. Germline CDR1 SGHTA, CDR2 FQGTGA. CDR3 nucleotide sequence: TGTGCCAGCAGCACCCGCGGGAGGGCCGACGGCAATGAGCAGTTCTTC. Translation gives CASSTRGRADGNEQFF.

This chain joins TRBV12-3 or TRBV12-4 and TRBJ2-1; 12 nucleotides line up with TRBD2. Trimming at V came to 6 bases and at J to 7 bases, leaving 22 bases not matched to a gene. This CDR3 spans 20 amino acids. CDR3 residues: CASRPNGLAGPYSIVNEQFF. The DNA for the CDR3 is TGTGCCAGCAGACCCAATGGACTAGCGGGACCTTACTCCATAGTGAATGAGCAGTTCTTC.

This rearrangement joins TRBV12-3 or TRBV12-4 to TRBJ2-1; TRBD2 matches 8 bases. The CDR3 consists of 15 residues. V shed 3 bases, J shed 6 bases, and the junction held 7 bases outside the gene matches. CDR3 amino acids: CASSFGLAPVNEQFF. The CDR3, as DNA: TGTGCCAGCAGTTTTGGACTAGCACCGGTCAATGAGCAGTTCTTC.

This clonotype was observed a single time. The rearrangement links TRBV12-3 or TRBV12-4 to TRBJ1-4; TRBD1 is a possible D gene (5 bases). The CDR3 extends over 15 amino acids. The V end was cut by 1 base, the J end by 7 bases, with 13 bases between. The CDR3 loop is CASSLGAGGGEKLFF. Here the CDR3 DNA reads TGTGCCAGCAGTTTAGGTGCTGGGGGAGGTGAAAAACTGTTTTTT.

The CDR3 loop is CASTLDRSYEQYF. CDR3 DNA sequence: TGTGCCAGCACCCTGGACAGGTCCTACGAGCAGTACTTC. The chain uses TRBV28 and TRBJ2-7; 7 bases match TRBD1. Germline lookup yields CDR1 MDHEN and CDR2 SYDVKM. V was pared by 7 bases and J by 1 base, with 4 bases of the junction left unmatched. This CDR3 comprises 13 residues.

The chain carries TRBV27 and TRBJ1-5, with D perhaps TRBD1 (5 bases). Trimming cost V 0 bases and J 0 bases, with 9 bases left between them. This CDR3 is built from 16 residues. The germline V gene encodes CDR1 MNHEY and CDR2 SMNVEV (reference sequence). CDR3 sequence: CASSLSTGDSNQPQHF. The CDR3 DNA reads as TGTGCCAGCAGTTTATCTACAGGCGATAGCAATCAGCCCCAGCATTTT.

The CDR3 reads CASSSTSSSYEQYF. The CDR3 coding sequence is TGTGCCAGCAGCTCCACTAGCTCCTCCTACGAGCAGTACTTC. The V and J genes are TRBV11-2 and TRBJ2-7; D is possibly TRBD2 (6 bases). The CDR3 covers 14 residues. Trimming removed 4 bases from V and 0 bases from J, with 10 bases in between. CDR1 SGHAT and CDR2 FQNNGV come from the germline V gene.

This rearrangement joins TRBV6-6 to TRBJ2-5, with D unclear. The CDR3 runs 11 residues. V was pared by 6 bases and J by 4 bases, with 6 bases between. Germline CDR1 reads MNHNY; CDR2 reads SVGAGI (reference sequence). The CDR3 DNA reads TGTGCCAGCAGGGAAAGAGAGACCCAGTACTTC. The encoded protein is CASRERETQYF.

There are a few counts of this clonotype. This chain uses TRBV6-6 with TRBJ2-1, with 7 positions matching TRBD2. With V trimmed by 0 bases and J by 8 bases, 7 bases remained unmatched. The germline V gene encodes CDR1 MNHNY and CDR2 SVGAGI (reference sequence). The CDR3 loop spans 15 amino acids. CDR3 sequence (DNA): TGTGCCAGCAGTTACTCGAGGACTAGGAGGGATGAGCAGTTCTTC. Amino acids: CASSYSRTRRDEQFF.

This clonotype was seen at least ten times. CDR3 sequence (DNA): TGTGCCAGCAGCTTAGTATCAGATACGCAGTATTTT. Its translation is CASSLVSDTQYF. The chain links TRBV7-2 to TRBJ2-3; D is unresolved. Germline assignment: CDR1 SGHTA and CDR2 FQGNSA. V was trimmed by 1 base and J by 4 bases, leaving 3 bases between them. This CDR3 comprises 12 residues.

This rearrangement joins TRBV11-2 to TRBJ2-5; no firm D call. The V and J ends lost 2 bases and 9 bases respectively, with 13 bases between them. The CDR3 has 13 amino acids. Germline assignment: CDR1 SGHAT and CDR2 FQNNGV. The CDR3 loop reads CASSLSTLRAQYF. The DNA of the CDR3 is TGTGCCAGCAGCTTATCGACCCTTAGGGCCCAGTACTTC.